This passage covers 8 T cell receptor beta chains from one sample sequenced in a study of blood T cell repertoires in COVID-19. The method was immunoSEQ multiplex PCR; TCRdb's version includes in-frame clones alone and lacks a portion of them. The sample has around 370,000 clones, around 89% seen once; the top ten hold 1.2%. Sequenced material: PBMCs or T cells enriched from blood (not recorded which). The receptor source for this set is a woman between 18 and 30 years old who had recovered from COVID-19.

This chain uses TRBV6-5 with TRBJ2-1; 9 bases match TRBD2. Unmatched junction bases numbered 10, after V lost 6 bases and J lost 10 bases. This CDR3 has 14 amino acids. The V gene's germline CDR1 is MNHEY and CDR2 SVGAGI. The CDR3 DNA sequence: TGTGCCAGCAGAATTAGCGGGGGTACAAAGGAGCAGTTCTTC. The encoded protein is CASRISGGTKEQFF.

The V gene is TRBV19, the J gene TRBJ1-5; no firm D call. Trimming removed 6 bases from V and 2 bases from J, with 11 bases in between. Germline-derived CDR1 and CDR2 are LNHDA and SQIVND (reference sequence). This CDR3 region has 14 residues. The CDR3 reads CASRMGQGNQPQHF. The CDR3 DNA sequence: TGTGCCAGTAGAATGGGCCAAGGCAATCAGCCCCAGCATTTT.

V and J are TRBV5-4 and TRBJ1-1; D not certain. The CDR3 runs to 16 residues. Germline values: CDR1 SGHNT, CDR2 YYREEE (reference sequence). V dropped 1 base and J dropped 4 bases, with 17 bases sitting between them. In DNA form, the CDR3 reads TGTGCCAGCAGCTTGAGTAGGCGATTGGAGGGCACTGAAGCTTTCTTT. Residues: CASSLSRRLEGTEAFF.

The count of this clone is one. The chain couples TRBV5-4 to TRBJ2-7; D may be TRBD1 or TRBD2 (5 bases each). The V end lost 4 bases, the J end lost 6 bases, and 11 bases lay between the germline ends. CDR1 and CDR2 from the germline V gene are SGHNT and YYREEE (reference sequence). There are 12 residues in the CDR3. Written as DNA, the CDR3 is TGTGCCAGCAGCCTGGGGGTAGCCGAGCAGTACTTC. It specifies CASSLGVAEQYF.

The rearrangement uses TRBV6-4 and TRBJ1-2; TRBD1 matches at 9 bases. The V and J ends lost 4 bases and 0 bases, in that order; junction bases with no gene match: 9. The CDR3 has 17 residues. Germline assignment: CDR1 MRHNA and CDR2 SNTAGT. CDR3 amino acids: CASSVGQGRGTNYGYTF. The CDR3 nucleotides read TGTGCCAGCAGTGTTGGACAGGGGAGGGGTACTAACTATGGCTACACCTTC.

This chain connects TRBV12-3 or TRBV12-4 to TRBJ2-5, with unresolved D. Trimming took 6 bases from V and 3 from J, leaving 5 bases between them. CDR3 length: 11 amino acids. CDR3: CASRHKETQYF. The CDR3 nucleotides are TGTGCCAGCAGACATAAAGAGACCCAGTACTTC.

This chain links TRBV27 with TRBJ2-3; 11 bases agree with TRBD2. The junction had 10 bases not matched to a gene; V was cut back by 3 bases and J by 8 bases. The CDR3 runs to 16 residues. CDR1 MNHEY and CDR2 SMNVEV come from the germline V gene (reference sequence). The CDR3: CASSFPGTSGGGTQYF. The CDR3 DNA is TGTGCCAGCAGTTTCCCCGGGACTAGCGGCGGGGGTACGCAGTATTTT.

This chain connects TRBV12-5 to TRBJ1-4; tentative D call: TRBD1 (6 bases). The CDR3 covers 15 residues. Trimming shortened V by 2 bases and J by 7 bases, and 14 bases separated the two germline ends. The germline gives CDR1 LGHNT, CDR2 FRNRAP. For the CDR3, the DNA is TGTGCTAGTGGTTTGTCTTCAGGGGCCGGTGAAAAACTGTTTTTT. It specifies CASGLSSGAGEKLFF.